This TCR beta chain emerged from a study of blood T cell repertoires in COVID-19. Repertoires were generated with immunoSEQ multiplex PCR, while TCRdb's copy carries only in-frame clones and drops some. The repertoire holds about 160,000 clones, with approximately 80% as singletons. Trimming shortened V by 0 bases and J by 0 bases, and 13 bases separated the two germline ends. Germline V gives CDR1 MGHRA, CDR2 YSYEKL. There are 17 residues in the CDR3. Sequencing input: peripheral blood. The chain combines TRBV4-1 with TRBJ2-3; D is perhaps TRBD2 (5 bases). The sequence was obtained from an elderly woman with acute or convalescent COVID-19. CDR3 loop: CASSQEGSSASTDTQYF. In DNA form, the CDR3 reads TGCGCCAGCAGCCAAGAAGGTAGTAGCGCTAGCACAGATACGCAGTATTTT.